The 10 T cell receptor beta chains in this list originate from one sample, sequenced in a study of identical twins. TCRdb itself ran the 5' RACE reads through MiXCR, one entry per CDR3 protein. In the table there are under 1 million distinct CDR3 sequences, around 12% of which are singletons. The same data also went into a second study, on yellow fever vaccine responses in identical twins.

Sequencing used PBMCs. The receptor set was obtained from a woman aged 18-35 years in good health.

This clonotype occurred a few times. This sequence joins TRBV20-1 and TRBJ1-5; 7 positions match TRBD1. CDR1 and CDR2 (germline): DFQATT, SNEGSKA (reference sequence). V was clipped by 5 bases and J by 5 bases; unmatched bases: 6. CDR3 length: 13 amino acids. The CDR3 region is CSAGRDSHQPQHF. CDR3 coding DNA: TGCAGTGCTGGCCGGGACAGCCATCAGCCCCAGCATTTT.

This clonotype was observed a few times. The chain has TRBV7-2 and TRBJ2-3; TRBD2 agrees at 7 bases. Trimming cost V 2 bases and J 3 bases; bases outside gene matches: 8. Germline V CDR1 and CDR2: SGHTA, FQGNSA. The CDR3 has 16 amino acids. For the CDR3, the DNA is TGTGCCAGCAGCTTACAGGCGGGAGTGAGTACAGATACGCAGTATTTT. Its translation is CASSLQAGVSTDTQYF.

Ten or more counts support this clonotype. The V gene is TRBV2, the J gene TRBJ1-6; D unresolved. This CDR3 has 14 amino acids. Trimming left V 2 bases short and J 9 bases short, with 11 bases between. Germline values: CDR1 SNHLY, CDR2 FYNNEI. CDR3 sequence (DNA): TGTGCCAGCAGTGAAACACCCGTGGGTTCACCCCTCCACTTT. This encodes CASSETPVGSPLHF.

The CDR3 sequence: CASSSGNTGGEQFF. The CDR3 DNA is TGTGCCAGCAGTTCCGGTAATACAGGGGGTGAGCAGTTCTTC. The chain is built from TRBV12-3 or TRBV12-4 and TRBJ2-1; 8 bases align to TRBD1. Trimming cost V 4 bases and J 9 bases; bases outside gene matches: 8. The CDR3 has 14 residues.

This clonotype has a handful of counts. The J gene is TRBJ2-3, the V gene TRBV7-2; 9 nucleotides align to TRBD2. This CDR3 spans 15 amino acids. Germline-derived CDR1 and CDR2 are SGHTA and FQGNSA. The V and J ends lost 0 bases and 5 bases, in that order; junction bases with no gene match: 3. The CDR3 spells CASSLALRGGDTQYF. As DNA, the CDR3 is TGTGCCAGCAGCTTAGCCCTGCGGGGGGGAGATACGCAGTATTTT.

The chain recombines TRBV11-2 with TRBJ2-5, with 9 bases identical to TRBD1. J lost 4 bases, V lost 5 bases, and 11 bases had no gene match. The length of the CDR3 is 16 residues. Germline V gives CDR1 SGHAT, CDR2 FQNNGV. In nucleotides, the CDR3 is TGTGCCAGCAGCCTCCAAGGACAGGGGCGGGGAGAGACCCAGTACTTC. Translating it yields CASSLQGQGRGETQYF.

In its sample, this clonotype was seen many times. CDR3 DNA: TGTGCCAGCAGTACCGGACAGGGCTCAACAGATACGCAGTATTTT. Translation gives CASSTGQGSTDTQYF. This chain uses TRBV9 with TRBJ2-3, with 8 bases lining up with TRBD1. CDR1 is SGDLS and CDR2 is YYNGEE in the germline V gene. V trimming: 5 bases; J trimming: 3 bases; junction bases outside the gene matches: 8. CDR3 length: 15 residues.

The CDR3 region is CASSSPFVGGARDEQFF. CDR3 DNA: TGTGCCAGCAGCTCCCCGTTTGTGGGGGGGGCTAGGGATGAGCAGTTCTTC. The chain couples TRBV7-6 to TRBJ2-1, with a tentative D call TRBD2 (7 bases). This CDR3 comprises 17 residues. CDR1 SGHVS and CDR2 FNYEAQ come from the germline V gene. V lost 4 bases and J 8 bases, leaving 24 bases between the germline ends.

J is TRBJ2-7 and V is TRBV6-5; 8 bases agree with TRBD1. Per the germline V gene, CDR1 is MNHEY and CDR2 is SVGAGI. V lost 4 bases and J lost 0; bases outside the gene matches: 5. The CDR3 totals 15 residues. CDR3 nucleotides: TGTGCCAGCAGTTCGGACAGGGCTAGCTCCTACGAGCAGTACTTC. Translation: CASSSDRASSYEQYF.

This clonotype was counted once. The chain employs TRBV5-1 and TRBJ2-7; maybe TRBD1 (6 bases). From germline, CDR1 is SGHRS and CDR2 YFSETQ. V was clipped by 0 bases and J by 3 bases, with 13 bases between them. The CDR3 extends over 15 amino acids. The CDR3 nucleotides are TGCGCCAGCAGCTTGGAGCAGGGGCCCTTCTACGAGCAGTACTTC. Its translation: CASSLEQGPFYEQYF.